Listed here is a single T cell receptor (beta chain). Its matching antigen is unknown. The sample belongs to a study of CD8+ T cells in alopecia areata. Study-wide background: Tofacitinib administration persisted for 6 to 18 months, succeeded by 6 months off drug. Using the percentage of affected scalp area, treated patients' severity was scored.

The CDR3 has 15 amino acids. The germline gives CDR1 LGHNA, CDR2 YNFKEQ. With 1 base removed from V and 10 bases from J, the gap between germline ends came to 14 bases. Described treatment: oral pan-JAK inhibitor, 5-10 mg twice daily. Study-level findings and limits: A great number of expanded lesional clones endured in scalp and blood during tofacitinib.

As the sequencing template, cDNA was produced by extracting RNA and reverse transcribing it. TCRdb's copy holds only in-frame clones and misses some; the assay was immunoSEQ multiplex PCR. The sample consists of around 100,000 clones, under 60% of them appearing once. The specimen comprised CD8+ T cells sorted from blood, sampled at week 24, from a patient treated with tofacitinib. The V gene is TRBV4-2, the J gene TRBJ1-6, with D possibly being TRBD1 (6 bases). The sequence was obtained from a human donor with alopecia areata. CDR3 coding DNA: TGTGCCAGCAGCCAAGGGTCGGGGGCCGAATCACCCCTCCACTTT. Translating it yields CASSQGSGAESPLHF.